This TCR beta chain was sequenced for a study of response to subunit inactivated influenza vaccine. Study findings and constraints: The authors suggested that few new T cells are recruited per seasonal influenza vaccination.

TCRdb itself ran the RT-PCR reads through MiXCR, one entry per CDR3 protein. The table records 610,000 or so distinct CDR3 sequences, approximately 14% of them present only once. On this clonotype: Its matching antigen is unknown.

The sequences come from PBMCs from blood, collected approximately 12 days after vaccination. This receptor was obtained from a man aged 45-65 years who received an inactivated influenza vaccine.

The CDR3 here is CASSTLPSSYNEQFF. CDR3 nucleotide sequence: TGTGCCAGCAGCACTCTTCCGAGCTCCTACAATGAGCAGTTCTTC. V is TRBV7-2 and J is TRBJ2-1; no definite D call. V was clipped by 5 bases and J by 0 bases, with 11 bases between them. Germline loops: CDR1 SGHTA, CDR2 FQGNSA. CDR3 length equals 15 residues.